Here is one T cell receptor (beta chain) with its context. Its antigen is not identified. Only in-frame clones appear in the TCRdb table, and some are missing; sequencing was by immunoSEQ multiplex PCR. Here the sample spans around 110,000 clones, 85% to 95% being singletons. The data belong to a study of T cell repertoires and HLA-DP antigens. Background on the study: Average DNA input: approximately 230 ng for CD137+CD4+ sorts, around 1,200 ng pre-culture.

General study findings and limits: Against one allele, clones undetected before culture averaged about 34%; against the other, under 65%. Total CD4+ responders were stimulated by HeLa antigen-presenting cells.

Germline CDR1 is SGHNT and CDR2 is YYREEE (reference sequence). CDR3 length: 17 amino acids. V shed 0 bases, J shed 2 bases, and the junction held 7 bases outside the gene matches. This sequence was found in a woman between 18 and 29 years old in good health and CMV-seronegative. Source material: CD4+ T cells from PBMCs. The genes are TRBV5-4 and TRBJ2-7, with 11 bases matching TRBD2. CDR3: CASSLGRGTSGAYEQYF. For the CDR3, the DNA is TGTGCCAGCAGCTTGGGCAGGGGGACTAGCGGAGCCTACGAGCAGTACTTC.